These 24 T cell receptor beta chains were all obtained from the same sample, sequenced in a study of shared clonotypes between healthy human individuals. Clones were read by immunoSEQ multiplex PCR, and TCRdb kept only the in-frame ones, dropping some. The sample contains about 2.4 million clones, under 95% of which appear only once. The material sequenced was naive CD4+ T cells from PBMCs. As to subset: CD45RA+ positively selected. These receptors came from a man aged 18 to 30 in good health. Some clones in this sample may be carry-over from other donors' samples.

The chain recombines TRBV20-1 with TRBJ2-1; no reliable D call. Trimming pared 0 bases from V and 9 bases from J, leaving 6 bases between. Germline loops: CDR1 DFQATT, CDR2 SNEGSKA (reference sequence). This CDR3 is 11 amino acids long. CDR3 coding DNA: TGCAGTGCTAGAGAATTAGGTGAGCAGTTCTTC. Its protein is CSARELGEQFF.

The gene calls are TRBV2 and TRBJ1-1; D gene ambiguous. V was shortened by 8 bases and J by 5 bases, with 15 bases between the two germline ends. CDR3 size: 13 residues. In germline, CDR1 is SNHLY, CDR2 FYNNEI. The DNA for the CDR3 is TGTGCCAGCGGGAGGGCCGAGGGAACTGAAGCTTTCTTT. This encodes CASGRAEGTEAFF.

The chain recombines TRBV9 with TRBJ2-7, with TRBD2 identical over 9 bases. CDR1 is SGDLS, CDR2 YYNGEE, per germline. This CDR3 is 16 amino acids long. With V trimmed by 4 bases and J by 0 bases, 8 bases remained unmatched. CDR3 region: CASSLGTSSYSYEQYF. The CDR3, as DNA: TGTGCCAGCAGCCTCGGGACTAGCTCCTACTCCTACGAGCAGTACTTC.

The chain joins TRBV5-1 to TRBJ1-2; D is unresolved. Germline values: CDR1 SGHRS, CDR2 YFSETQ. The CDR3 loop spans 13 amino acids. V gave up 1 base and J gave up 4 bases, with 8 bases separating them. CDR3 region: CASSLLESYGYTF. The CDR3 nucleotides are TGCGCCAGCAGCTTGTTGGAGTCCTATGGCTACACCTTC.

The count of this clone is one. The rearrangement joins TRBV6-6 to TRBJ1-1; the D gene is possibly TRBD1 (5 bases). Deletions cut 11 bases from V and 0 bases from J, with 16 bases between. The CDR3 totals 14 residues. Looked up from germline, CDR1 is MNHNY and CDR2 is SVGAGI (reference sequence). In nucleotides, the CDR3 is TGTGCCCACGGGCTGGGGCGGATGAACACTGAAGCTTTCTTT. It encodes CAHGLGRMNTEAFF.

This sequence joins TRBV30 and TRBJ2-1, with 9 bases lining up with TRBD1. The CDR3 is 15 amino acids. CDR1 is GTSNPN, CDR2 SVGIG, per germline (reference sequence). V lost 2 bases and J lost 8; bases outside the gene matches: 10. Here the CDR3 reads CAWSRQGGLYDEQFF. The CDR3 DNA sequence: TGTGCCTGGAGTCGACAGGGGGGCCTTTACGATGAGCAGTTCTTC.

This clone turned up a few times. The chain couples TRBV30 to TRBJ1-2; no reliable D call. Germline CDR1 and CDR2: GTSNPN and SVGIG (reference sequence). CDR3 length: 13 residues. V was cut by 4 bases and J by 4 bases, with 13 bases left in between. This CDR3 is CAWTNGRTYGYTF. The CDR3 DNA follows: TGTGCCTGGACTAATGGGCGAACCTATGGCTACACCTTC. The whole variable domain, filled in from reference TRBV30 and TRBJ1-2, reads SQTIHQWPATLVQPVGSPLSLECTVEGTSNPNLYWYRQAAGRGLQLLFYSVGIGQISSEVPQNLSASRPQDRQFILSSKKLLLSDSGFYLCAWTNGRTYGYTFGSGTRLTVV.

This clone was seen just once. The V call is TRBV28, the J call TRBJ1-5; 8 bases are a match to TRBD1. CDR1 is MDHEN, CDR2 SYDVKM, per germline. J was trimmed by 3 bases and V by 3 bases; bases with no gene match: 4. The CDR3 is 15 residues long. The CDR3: CASSLLGQDNQPQHF. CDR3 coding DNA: TGTGCCAGCAGTTTGTTGGGACAGGACAATCAGCCCCAGCATTTT.

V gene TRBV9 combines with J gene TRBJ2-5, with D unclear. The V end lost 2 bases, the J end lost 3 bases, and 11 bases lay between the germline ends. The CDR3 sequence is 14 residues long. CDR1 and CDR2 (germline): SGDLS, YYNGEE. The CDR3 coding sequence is TGTGCCAGCAGCGTTAGTGCAGCAGAAGAGACCCAGTACTTC. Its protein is CASSVSAAEETQYF.

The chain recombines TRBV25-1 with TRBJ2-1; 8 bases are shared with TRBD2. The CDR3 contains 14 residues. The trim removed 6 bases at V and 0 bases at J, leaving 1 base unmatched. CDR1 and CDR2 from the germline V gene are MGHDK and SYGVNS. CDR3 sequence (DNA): TGTGCCAGCAGCGGACTAGCCTCCTACAATGAGCAGTTCTTC. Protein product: CASSGLASYNEQFF.

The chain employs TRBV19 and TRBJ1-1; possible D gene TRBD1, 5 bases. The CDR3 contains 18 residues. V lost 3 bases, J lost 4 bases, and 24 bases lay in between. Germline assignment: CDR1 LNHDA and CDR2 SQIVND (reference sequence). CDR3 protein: CASSISLGRRPSGTEAFF. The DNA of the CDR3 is TGTGCCAGTAGTATCTCACTGGGGCGCCGACCCTCGGGCACTGAAGCTTTCTTT.

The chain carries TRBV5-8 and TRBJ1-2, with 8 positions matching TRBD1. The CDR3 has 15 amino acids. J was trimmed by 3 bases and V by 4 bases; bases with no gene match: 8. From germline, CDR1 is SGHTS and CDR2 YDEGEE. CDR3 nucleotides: TGTGCCAGCAGCGCCGACAGGGGTTGGGACTATGGCTACACCTTC. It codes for CASSADRGWDYGYTF.

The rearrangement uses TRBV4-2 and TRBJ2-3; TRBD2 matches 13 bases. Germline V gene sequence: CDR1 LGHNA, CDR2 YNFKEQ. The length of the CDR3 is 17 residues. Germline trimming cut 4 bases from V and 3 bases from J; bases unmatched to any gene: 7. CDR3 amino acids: CASSLGLAGVETDTQYF. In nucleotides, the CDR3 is TGTGCCAGCAGCCTTGGACTAGCGGGAGTGGAGACAGATACGCAGTATTTT.

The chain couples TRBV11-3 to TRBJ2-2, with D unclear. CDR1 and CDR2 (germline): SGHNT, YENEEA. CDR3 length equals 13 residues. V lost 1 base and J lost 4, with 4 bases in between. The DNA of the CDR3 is TGTGCCAGCAGCTTAGGGTCCACCGGGGAGCTGTTTTTT. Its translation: CASSLGSTGELFF.

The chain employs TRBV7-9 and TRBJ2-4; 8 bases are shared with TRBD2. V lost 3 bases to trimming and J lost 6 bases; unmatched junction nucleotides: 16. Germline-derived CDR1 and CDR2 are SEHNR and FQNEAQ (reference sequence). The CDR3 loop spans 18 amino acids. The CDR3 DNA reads TGTGCCAGCAGCTTCGCGGGGGGACTGACAGGTGTCCTAAACATTCAGTACTTC. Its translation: CASSFAGGLTGVLNIQYF.

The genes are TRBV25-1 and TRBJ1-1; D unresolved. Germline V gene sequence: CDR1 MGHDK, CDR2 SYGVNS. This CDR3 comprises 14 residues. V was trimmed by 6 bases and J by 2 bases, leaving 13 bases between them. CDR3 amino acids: CASSSVAGNTEAFF. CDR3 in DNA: TGTGCCAGCAGCTCAGTGGCGGGAAACACTGAAGCTTTCTTT.

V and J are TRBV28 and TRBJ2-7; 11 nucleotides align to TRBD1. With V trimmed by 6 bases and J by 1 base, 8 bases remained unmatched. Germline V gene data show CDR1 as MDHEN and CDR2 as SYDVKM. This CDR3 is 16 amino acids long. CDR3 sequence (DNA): TGTGCCAGCAGAGCCAGGGGGACAGGGGGGTCCTACGAGCAGTACTTC. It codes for CASRARGTGGSYEQYF.

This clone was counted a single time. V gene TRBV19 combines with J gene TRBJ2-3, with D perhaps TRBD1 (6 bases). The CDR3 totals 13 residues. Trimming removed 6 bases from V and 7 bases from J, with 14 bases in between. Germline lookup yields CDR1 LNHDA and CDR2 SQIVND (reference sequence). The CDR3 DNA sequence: TGTGCCAGTAGAGGCAGGGGAGAGAATACGCAGTATTTT. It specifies CASRGRGENTQYF.

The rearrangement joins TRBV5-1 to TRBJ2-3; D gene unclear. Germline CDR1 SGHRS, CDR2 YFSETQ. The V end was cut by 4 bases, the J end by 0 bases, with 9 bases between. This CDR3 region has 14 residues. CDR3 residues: CASSPDGSTDTQYF. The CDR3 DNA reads TGCGCCAGCAGCCCGGACGGAAGCACAGATACGCAGTATTTT.

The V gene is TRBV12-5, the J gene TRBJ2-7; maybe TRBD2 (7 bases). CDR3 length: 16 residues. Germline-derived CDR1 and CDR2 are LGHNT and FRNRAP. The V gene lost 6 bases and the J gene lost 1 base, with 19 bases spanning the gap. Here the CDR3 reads CASGRGQVVPSYEQYF. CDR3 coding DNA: TGTGCTAGTGGGCGGGGGCAGGTGGTTCCATCCTACGAGCAGTACTTC. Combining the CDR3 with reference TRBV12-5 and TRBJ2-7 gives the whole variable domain DARVTQTPRHKVTEMGQEVTMRCQPILGHNTVFWYRQTMMQGLELLAYFRNRAPLDDSGMPKDRFSAEMPDATLATLKIQPSEPRDSAVYFCASGRGQVVPSYEQYFGPGTRLTVT.

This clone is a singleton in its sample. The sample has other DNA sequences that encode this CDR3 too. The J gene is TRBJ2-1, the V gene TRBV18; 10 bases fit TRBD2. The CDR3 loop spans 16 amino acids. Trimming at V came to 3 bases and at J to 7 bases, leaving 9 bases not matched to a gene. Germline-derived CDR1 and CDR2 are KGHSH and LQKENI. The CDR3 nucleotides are TGTGCCAGCTCACCCCTTTCTAGCGGGAGTTATAATGAGCAGTTCTTC. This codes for CASSPLSSGSYNEQFF.

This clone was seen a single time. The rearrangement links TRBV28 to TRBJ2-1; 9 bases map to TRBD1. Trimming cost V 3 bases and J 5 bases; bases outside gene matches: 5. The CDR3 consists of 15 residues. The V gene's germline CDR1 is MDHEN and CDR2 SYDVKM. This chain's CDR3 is CASSLAGQGNNEQFF. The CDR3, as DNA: TGTGCCAGCAGTTTGGCGGGACAGGGTAACAATGAGCAGTTCTTC.

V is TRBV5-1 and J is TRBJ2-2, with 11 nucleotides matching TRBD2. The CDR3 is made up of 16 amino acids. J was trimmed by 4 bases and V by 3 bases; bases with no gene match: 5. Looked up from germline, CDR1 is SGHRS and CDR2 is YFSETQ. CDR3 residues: CASSSTSGNPTGELFF. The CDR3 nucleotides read TGCGCCAGCAGCTCGACTAGCGGGAATCCCACCGGGGAGCTGTTTTTT.

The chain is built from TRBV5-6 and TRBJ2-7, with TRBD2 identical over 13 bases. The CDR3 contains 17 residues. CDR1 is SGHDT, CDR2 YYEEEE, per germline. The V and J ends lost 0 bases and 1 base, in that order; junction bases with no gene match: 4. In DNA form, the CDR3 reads TGTGCCAGCAGCTTGGGGACTAGCGGGAGATGGTCCTACGAGCAGTACTTC. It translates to CASSLGTSGRWSYEQYF.